One T cell receptor (beta chain) is described in this entry. Its antigen is unknown. No clone much larger than this one lies a single base away; base qualities are absent. Sorted unstimulated T cells and proliferating T cells recovered from mixed lymphocyte reactions were subjected to TCRbeta CDR3 sequencing. Fresh whole blood from approximately 10 HLA-typed healthy donors was used to isolate PBMCs. To map where alloreactive clones came from, unstimulated CD4+ regulatory T cells were FACS-sorted. The receptor library was made with the immunoSEQ multiplex PCR assay. Each sample had 85,000 to 100,000 TCR templates assayed by the deep sequencing platform. Genomic DNA extracted from sorted T cells was used for TCRbeta CDR3 sequencing. Processing in the source paper ran as follows. The R programming language was used for clonal analysis of TCRbeta CDR3 data. Alloreactive CD4+ and CD8+ clones were identified by comparing unstimulated samples to CFSE-low samples taken after the reaction. By matching sequences to the repertoires of sorted unstimulated Treg and non-Treg cells, each alloreactive CD4+ clone was assigned a regulatory or non-regulatory origin. TCRdb stores this immuneACCESS table with in-frame sequences only. Part of the clones is absent; in the studies checked, under half of the shortfall reflects unresolved V genes, and no reason is known for the rest. V and J calls and clone size are those listed in that table; D and trimming were worked out from the DNA. The sample table records approximately 82,000 clones; approximately 86% of these occur just once. The biggest ten clones account for more than 1.5% of the sample.

This sample was included in a study of siplizumab effects on memory and regulatory T cells (dated by TCRdb to between 2018 and 2021). General notes on the study: The effect of the anti-CD2 antibody siplizumab on alloreactive T-cell subsets was examined in allogeneic mixed lymphocyte reactions constructed from human PBMCs.

V is shortened by 2 bases, J by 6 bases, and the region joining them spans 19 bases. From the cysteine up to the phenylalanine, the CDR3 has a length of 16 residues. Of all the DNA, just the CDR3 is kept, 48 bases in frame from base 1. CDR1 and CDR2 (KGHSH, LQKENI) derive from the germline V gene. Overall results and qualifications from the work: Compared with memory T cells, unstimulated naive T cells appeared more diverse, and naive cells seemed to make a substantial contribution to the alloresponse. Because sequences below about 10^-5 frequency were poorly captured, only a minor fraction of alloreactive clones could be mapped to unstimulated subsets. Among mappable alloreactive CD4+ clones, the Treg-derived fraction averaged approximately 69% with siplizumab versus 25% to 30% in control reactions. Whether proliferating Tregs from siplizumab cultures were suppressive was not functionally confirmed. About 75-96% of proliferating CD4+ or CD8+ clones could not be given a naive or memory phenotype. The cumulative frequency of alloreactive sequences that could be traced back to unstimulated CD4+ memory T cells was significantly reduced by siplizumab.

This sequence was found in a human donor in good health. This sequence uses TRBV18 and TRBJ1-1; perhaps TRBD1 is the D gene, with 5 bases matching. The specimen was Tregs sorted from blood. The nucleotide sequence reads TGTGCCAGCTCACCAGGCTCCCCCAAGGGGAGCTCTGAAGCTTTCTTT. Its translation is CASSPGSPKGSSEAFF.